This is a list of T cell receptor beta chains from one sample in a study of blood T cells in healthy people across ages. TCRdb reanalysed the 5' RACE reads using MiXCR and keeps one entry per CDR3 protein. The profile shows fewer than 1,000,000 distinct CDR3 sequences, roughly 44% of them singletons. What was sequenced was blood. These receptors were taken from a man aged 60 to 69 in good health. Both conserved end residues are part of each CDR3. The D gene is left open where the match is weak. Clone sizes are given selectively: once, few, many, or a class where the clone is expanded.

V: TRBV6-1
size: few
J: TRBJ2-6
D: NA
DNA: TGTGCCAGCAGTGTGGATTTCTCTGGGGCCAACGTCCTGACTTTC
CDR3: CASSVDFSGANVLTF

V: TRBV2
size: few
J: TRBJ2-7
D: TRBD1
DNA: TGTGCCACCCAAAAGGGGACAGGGAAGTACGAGCAGTACTTC
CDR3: CATQKGTGKYEQYF

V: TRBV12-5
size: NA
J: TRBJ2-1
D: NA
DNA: TGTGCTAGTGGTTTGAGAGGGAGCTCCTACAATGAGCAGTTCTTC
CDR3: CASGLRGSSYNEQFF

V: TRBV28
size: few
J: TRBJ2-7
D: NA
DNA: TGTGCCAGCAGTCCTCCGGACACCACCTACGAGCAGTACTTC
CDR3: CASSPPDTTYEQYF

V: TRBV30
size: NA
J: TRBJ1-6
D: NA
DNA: TGTGCCTGGAGTGTACGCTGGGGAGATAATTCACCCCTCCACTTT
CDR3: CAWSVRWGDNSPLHF

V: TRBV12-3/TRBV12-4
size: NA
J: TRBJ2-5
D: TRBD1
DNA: TGTGCCAGCAGTGGGACAGATAAAAACATTGAGTACTTC
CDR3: CASSGTDKNIEYF

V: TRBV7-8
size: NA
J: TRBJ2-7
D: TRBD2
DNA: TGTGCCAGCAGCCCACGGACTAGCGGGAGCGAGCAGTACTTC
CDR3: CASSPRTSGSEQYF

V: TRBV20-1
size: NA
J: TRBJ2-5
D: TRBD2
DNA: TGCAGTGCTAGAGGGACTAGACTAGAGACCCAGTACTTC
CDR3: CSARGTRLETQYF

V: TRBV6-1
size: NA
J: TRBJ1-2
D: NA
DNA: TGTGCCAGCAGTGAAGCGGTCCGGGGGCGAGGAGGCTACACCTTC
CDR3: CASSEAVRGRGGYTF

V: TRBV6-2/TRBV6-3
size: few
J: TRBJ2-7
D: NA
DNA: TGTGCCGGCACTTCACGTCCCAGGACGGCTAGCTCCTACGAGCAGTACTTC
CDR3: CAGTSRPRTASSYEQYF

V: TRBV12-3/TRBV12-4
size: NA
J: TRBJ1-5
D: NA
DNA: TGTGCCAGCAGCCTAGGAGGAGTTAACAATCAGCCCCAGCATTTT
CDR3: CASSLGGVNNQPQHF

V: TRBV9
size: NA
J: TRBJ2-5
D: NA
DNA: TGTGCCAGCAGCCCGGGGTCCGCCCAAGAGACCCAGTACTTC
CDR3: CASSPGSAQETQYF

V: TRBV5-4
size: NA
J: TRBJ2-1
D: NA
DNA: TGTGCCATCCCGGCGGTGGCATCCTACAATGAGCAGTTCTTC
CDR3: CAIPAVASYNEQFF

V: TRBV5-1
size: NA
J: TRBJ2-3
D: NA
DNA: TGCGCCAGCAGCTTGGCCTCCCGCACAGTAGGCACAGATACGCAGTATTTT
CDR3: CASSLASRTVGTDTQYF

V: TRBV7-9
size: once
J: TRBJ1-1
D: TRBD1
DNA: TGTGCCAGCAGCTCGCTACCCGGACAGGGGATAGCAGGAGCTTTCTTT
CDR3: CASSSLPGQGIAGAFF

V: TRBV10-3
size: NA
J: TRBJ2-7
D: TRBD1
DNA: TGTGCCGTCAGTGGACCGACAGGGATTGACGAGCAGTACTTC
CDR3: CAVSGPTGIDEQYF

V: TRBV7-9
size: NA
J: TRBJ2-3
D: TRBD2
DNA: TGTGCCAGCAGCCAACTGCGGACTAGCGCAAGAGATACGCAGTATTTT
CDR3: CASSQLRTSARDTQYF

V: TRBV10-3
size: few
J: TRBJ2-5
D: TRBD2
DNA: TGTGCCATCAGTGGGACTAGCGGGGACGCGAAGACCCAGTACTTC
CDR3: CAISGTSGDAKTQYF

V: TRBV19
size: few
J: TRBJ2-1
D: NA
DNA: TGTGCCAGTACCCCGGGTGGAAGTTCAAGATATGAGCAGTTCTTC
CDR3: CASTPGGSSRYEQFF

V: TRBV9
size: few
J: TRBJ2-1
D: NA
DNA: TGTGCCAGCAGCGTAGAAAGGGGTAATTACAATGAGCAGTTCTTC
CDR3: CASSVERGNYNEQFF

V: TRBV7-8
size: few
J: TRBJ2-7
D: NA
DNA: TGTGCCAGCAGCGCGGACATTAGGAGGGAGAGGGAGCAGTACTTC
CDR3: CASSADIRREREQYF

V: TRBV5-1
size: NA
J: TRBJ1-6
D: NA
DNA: TGCGCCAGCAGCTTGGAGGCGCCCAGCATCAATTCACCCCTCCACTTT
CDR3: CASSLEAPSINSPLHF

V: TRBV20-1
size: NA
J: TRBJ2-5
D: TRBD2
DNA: TGCGGAACTAGCGGGGGGTTGGAGACCCAGTACTTC
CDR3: CGTSGGLETQYF

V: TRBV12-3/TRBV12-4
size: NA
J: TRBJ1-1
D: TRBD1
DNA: TGTGCCAGCAGTCCAGGACAGGAGTCCACTGAAGCTTTCTTT
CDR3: CASSPGQESTEAFF

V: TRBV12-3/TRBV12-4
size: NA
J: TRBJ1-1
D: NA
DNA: TGTGCCAGCGGTCCCGGACACCAGAACACTGAAGCTTTCTTT
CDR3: CASGPGHQNTEAFF

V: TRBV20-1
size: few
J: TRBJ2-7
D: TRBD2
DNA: TGCAGTGCTGGGGGACTAGCGACGGGGGAGCAGTACTTC
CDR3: CSAGGLATGEQYF

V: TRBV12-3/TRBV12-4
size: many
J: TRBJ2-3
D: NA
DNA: TGCGCCAGCAGTTCTGCGGGCACAGATACGCAGTATTTT
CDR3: CASSSAGTDTQYF

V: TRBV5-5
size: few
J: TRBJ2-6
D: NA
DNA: TGTGCCAGCAGCTTGGAGAGAAACTCTGGGGCCAACGTCCTGACTTTC
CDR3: CASSLERNSGANVLTF

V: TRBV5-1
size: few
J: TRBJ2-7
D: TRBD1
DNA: TGCGCCAGCAGCGTCGGACAGGGTTTGAGCGAGCAGTACTTC
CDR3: CASSVGQGLSEQYF

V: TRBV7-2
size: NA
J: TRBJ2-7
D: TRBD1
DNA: TGTGCCAGCAGCTTAGTGGGACAGGGGAAGGCGGCCGAGCAGTACTTC
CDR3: CASSLVGQGKAAEQYF

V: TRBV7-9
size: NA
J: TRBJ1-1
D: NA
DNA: TGTGCCAGCAGCTCTCAAGACAGAAACACTGAAGCTTTCTTT
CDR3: CASSSQDRNTEAFF

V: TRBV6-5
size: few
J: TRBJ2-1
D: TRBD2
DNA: TGTGCCAGCACTGGTAGCGGGGGAAATGAGCAGTTCTTC
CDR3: CASTGSGGNEQFF

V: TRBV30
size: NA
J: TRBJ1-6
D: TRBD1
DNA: TGTGCCTGGAAGACAGGGTTCGGTAGTTCACCCCTCCACTTT
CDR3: CAWKTGFGSSPLHF